The 10 T cell receptor beta chains presented below share a single source sample, sequenced in a study of CD8+CD57+ T cells in acquired aplastic anemia (dated by TCRdb to 2016 to 2019). Patients chosen for sequencing had shown expansion of CD8+CD57+ cells by flow cytometry. Data came from an Illumina HiSeq 2000. Profiling of TCR beta VDJ combinations and CDR3 sequences used genomic DNA as the template. The public reads were quality trimmed at Q25 with fastp and then assembled into clones with MiXCR by TCRdb, keeping productive beta chains. A single entry per CDR3 protein holds the most common genes and DNA from its merged rows. Recorded for this sample are over 250,000 distinct CDR3 sequences; about 50% of them occurred a single time. The biggest ten clones account for 1.3% of the sample. Sequenced material: sorted CD4+, CD8+, or CD8+CD57+ T cells (not recorded which) from PBMCs. These receptors all stem from a human donor with aplastic anemia.

This clonotype was counted many times. The chain uses TRBV13 and TRBJ1-2, with D possibly matching TRBD1 (5 bases). The V gene lost 5 bases and the J gene lost 5 bases, with 12 bases spanning the gap. The germline V gene has CDR1 PRHDT and CDR2 FYEKMQ (reference sequence). This CDR3 is 13 amino acids long. The CDR3 region has the DNA TGTGCCAGCAGCCTGGGACCGGCATATGGCTACACCTTC. Its protein product is CASSLGPAYGYTF.

A single count supports this clonotype. The genes are TRBV7-3 and TRBJ1-5, with TRBD1 matching over 8 bases. The CDR3 is 16 residues long. With 0 bases clipped from V and 6 bases from J, the junction kept 7 bases outside the gene matches. CDR1 is SGHTA, CDR2 FQGTGA, per germline. CDR3 sequence: CASSLTDRGGSQPQHF. The CDR3 DNA is TGTGCCAGCAGCTTAACAGACAGGGGAGGAAGTCAGCCCCAGCATTTT. The full variable domain, in which reference TRBV7-3 and TRBJ1-5 provide the parts outside the CDR3, is GAGVSQTPSNKVTEKGKYVELRCDPISGHTALYWYRQSLGQGPEFLIYFQGTGAADDSGLPNDRFFAVRPEGSVSTLKIQRTERGDSAVYLCASSLTDRGGSQPQHFGDGTRLSIL.

CDR3: CSAPITGTVTEAFF. CDR3 DNA sequence: TGCAGTGCTCCTATTACCGGGACAGTAACTGAAGCTTTCTTT. V gene TRBV20-1 combines with J gene TRBJ1-1; 7 bases line up with TRBD1. The junction had 11 bases not matched to a gene; V was cut back by 5 bases and J by 5 bases. The CDR3 runs to 14 residues. The germline V gene has CDR1 DFQATT and CDR2 SNEGSKA (reference sequence).

V usage is TRBV10-3 and J usage is TRBJ1-5; a weak D match, TRBD1 (5 bases). The germline V gene encodes CDR1 ENHRY and CDR2 SYGVKD. The germline V and J ends were trimmed by 11 bases and 4 bases, with 15 bases remaining between them. This CDR3 region has 13 residues. CDR3 sequence (DNA): TGTGCCTCGAAGGGGAGCCCGAATCAGCCCCAGCATTTT. Translated, it gives CASKGSPNQPQHF.

CDR3 sequence reads: CASSAQGLAAYEQYF. CDR3 nucleotides: TGTGCCAGCAGTGCCCAGGGACTAGCAGCCTACGAGCAGTACTTC. The gene calls are TRBV19 and TRBJ2-7; 9 nucleotides agree with TRBD2. V trimming: 9 bases; J trimming: 2 bases; junction bases outside the gene matches: 11. Looked up from germline, CDR1 is LNHDA and CDR2 is SQIVND (reference sequence). This CDR3 spans 15 amino acids.

Concerning this clonotype: Because it lacks the conserved phenylalanine or tryptophan at the end, this CDR3 is likely a read error. The CDR3 sequence is CAVVMGPNTEAFL. The CDR3 DNA follows: TGTGCCGTCGTTATGGGCCCGAACACTGAAGCTTTCCTT. V usage is TRBV10-3 and J usage is TRBJ1-1, with unresolved D. Looked up from germline, CDR1 is ENHRY and CDR2 is SYGVKD. The CDR3 is made up of 13 amino acids. Trimming cost V 11 bases and J 1 base, with 14 bases left between them.

This clonotype was seen many times. This chain links TRBV5-1 with TRBJ1-1; 12 positions match TRBD1. Germline lookup yields CDR1 SGHRS and CDR2 YFSETQ. V gave up 0 bases and J gave up 6 bases; unmatched junction bases: 3. The CDR3 consists of 15 residues. The CDR3, as DNA: TGCGCCAGCAGCTTGGACGGGACAGGGGGCCCTGAAGCTTTCTTT. As protein: CASSLDGTGGPEAFF.

In its sample, this clonotype was seen many times. This chain connects TRBV7-6 to TRBJ2-2; possibly TRBD2 for D (6 bases). The CDR3 covers 16 residues. The ends were cut back, 5 bases at V and 0 bases at J, with 13 bases in the middle. CDR1 and CDR2 from the germline V gene are SGHVS and FNYEAQ. Written as DNA, the CDR3 is TGTGCCAGCAGCCACGCGGGGCAGGCGAACACCGGGGAGCTGTTTTTT. Encoded protein: CASSHAGQANTGELFF.

This clonotype was found a few times. The rearrangement joins TRBV7-3 to TRBJ2-3; TRBD2 aligns across 8 bases. Germline-derived CDR1 and CDR2 are SGHTA and FQGTGA. The ends lost 6 bases at V and 3 bases at J; junction bases unmatched: 8. The CDR3 is 15 residues long. The CDR3 DNA reads as TGTGCCAGCAGTCCCTCGGGACTAGTTACAGATACGCAGTATTTT. This sequence encodes CASSPSGLVTDTQYF.

The chain recombines TRBV25-1 with TRBJ1-4; D is unresolved. The CDR3 spans 14 residues. V was shortened by 6 bases and J by 5 bases, with 13 bases between the two germline ends. CDR1 and CDR2 (germline): MGHDK, SYGVNS. The CDR3 reads CASSLAGSNEKLFF. The CDR3 nucleotides read TGTGCCAGCAGCCTAGCCGGGTCGAATGAAAAACTGTTTTTT.